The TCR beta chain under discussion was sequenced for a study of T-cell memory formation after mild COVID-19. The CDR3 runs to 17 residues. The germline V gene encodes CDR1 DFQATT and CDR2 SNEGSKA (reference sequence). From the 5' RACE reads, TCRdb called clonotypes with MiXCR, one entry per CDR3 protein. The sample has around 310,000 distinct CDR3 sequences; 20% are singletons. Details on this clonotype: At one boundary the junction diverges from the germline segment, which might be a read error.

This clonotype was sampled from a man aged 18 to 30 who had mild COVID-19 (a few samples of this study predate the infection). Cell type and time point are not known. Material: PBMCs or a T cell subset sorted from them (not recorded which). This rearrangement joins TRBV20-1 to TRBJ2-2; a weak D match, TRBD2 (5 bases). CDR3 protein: CSARTGLPNGNAGELFF. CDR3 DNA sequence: TGCAGTGCTAGGACCGGGCTTCCCAACGGGAACGCCGGGGAGCTGTTTTTT.